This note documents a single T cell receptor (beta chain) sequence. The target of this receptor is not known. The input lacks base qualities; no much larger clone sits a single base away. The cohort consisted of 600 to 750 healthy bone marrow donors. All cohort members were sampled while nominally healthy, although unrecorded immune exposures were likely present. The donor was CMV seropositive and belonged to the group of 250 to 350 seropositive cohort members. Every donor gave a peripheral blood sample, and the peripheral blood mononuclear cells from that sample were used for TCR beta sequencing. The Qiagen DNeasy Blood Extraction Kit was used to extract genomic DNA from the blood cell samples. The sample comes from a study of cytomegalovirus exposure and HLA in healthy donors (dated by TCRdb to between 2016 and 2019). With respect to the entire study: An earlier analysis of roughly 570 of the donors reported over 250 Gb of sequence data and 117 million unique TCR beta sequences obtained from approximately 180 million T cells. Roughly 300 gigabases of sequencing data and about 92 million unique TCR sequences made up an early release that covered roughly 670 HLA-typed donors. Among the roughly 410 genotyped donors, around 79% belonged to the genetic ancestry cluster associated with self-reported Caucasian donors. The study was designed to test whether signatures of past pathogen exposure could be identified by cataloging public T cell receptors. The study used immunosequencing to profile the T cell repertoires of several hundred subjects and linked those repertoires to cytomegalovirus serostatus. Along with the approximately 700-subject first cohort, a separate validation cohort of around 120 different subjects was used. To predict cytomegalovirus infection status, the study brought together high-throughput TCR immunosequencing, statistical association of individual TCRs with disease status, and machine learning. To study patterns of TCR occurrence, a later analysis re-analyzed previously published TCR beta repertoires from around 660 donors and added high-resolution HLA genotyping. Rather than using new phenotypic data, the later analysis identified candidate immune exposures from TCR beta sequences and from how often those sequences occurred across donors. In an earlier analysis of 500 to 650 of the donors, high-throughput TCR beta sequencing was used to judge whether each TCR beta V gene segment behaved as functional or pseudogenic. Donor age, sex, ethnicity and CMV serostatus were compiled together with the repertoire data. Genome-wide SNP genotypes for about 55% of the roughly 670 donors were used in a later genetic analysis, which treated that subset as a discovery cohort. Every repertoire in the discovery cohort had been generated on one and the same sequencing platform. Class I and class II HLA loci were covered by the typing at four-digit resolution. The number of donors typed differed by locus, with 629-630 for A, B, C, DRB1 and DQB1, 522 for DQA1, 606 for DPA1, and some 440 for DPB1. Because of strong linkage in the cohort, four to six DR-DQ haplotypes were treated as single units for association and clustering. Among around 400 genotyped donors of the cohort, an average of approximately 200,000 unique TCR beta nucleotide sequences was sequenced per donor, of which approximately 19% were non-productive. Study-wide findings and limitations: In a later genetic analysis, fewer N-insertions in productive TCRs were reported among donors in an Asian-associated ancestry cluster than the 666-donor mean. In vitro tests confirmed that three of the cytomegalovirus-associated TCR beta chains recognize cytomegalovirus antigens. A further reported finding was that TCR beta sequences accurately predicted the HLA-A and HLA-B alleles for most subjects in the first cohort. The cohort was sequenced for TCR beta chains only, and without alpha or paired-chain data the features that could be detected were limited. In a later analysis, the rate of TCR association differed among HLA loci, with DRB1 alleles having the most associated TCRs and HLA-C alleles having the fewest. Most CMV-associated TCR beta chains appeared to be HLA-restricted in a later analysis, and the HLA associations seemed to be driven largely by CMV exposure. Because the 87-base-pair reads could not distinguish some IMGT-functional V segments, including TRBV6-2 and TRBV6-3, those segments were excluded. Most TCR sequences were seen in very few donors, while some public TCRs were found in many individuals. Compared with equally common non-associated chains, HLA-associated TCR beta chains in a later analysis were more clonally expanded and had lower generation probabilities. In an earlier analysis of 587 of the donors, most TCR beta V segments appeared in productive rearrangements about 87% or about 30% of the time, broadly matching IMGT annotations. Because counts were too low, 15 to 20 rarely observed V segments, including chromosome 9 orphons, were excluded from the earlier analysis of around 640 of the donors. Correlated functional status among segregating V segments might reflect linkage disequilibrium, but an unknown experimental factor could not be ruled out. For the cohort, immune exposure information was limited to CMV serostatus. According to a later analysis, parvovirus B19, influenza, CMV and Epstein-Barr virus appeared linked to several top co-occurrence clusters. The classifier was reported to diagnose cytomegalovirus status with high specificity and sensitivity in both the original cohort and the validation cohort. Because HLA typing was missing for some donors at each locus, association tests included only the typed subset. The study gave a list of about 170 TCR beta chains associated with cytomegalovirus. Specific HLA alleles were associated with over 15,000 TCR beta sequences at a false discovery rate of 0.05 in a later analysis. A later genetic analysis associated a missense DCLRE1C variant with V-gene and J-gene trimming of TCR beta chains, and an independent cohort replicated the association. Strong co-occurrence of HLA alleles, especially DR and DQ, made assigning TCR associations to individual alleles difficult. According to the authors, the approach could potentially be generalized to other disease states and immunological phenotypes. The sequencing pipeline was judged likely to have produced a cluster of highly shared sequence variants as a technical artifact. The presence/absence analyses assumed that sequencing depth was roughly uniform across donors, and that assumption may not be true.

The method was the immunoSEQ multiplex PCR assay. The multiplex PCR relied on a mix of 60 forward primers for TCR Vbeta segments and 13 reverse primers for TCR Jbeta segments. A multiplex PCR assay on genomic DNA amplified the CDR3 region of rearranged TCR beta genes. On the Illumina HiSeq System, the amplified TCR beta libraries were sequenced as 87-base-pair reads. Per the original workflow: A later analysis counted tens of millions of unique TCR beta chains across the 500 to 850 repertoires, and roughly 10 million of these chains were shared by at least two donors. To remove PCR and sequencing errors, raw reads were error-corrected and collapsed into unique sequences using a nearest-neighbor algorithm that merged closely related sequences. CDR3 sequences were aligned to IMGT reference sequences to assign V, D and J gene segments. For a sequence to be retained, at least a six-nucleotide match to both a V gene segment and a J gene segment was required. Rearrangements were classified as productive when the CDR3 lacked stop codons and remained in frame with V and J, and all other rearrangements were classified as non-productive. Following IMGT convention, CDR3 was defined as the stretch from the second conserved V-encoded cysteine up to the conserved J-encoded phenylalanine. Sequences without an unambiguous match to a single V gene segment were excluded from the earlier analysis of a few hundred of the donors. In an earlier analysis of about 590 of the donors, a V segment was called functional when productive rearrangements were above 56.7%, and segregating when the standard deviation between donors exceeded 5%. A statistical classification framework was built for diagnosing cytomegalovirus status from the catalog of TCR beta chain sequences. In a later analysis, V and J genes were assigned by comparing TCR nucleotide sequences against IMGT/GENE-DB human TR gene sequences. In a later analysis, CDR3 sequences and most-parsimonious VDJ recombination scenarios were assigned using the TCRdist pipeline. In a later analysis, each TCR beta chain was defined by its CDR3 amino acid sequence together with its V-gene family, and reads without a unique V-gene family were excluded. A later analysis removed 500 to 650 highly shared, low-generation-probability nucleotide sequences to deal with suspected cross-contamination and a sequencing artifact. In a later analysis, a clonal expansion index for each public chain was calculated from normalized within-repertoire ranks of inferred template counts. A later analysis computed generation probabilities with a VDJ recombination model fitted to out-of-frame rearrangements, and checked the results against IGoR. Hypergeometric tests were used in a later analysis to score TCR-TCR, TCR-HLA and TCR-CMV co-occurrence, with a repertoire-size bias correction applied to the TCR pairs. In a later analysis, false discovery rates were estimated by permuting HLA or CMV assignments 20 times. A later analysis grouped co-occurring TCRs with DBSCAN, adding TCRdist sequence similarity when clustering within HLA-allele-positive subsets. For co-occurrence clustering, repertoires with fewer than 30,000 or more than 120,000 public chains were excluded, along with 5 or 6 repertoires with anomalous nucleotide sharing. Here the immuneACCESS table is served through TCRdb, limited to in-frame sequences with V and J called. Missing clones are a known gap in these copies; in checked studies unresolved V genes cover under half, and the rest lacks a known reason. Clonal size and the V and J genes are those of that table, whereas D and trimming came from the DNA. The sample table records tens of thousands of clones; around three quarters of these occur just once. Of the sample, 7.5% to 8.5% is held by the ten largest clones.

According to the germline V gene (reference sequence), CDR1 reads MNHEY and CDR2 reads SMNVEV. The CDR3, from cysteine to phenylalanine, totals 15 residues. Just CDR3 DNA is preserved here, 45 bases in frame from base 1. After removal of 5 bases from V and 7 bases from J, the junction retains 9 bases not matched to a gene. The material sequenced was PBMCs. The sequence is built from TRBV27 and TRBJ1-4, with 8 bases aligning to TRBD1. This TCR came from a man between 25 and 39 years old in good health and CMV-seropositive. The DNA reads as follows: TGTGCCAGCAGTCCGGACAGGGATAGTGTTGAAAAACTGTTTTTT. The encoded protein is CASSPDRDSVEKLFF.